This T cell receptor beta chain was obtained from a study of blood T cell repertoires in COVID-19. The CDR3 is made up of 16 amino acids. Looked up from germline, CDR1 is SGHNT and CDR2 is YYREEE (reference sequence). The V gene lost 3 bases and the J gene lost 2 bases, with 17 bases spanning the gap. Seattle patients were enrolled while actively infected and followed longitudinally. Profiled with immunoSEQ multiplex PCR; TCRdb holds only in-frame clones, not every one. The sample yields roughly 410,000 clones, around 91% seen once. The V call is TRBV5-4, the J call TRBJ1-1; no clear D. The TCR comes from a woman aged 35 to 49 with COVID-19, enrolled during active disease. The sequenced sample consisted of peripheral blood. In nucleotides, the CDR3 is TGTGCCAGCAGCTCCCCCTCGGAGAACGCAAACACTGAAGCTTTCTTT. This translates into CASSSPSENANTEAFF.